This entry lists 23 T cell receptor beta chains sequenced from one sample in a study of T cell repertoires in ileal Crohn's disease. The table came from immunoSEQ multiplex PCR; TCRdb's copy has only in-frame clones and leaves some out. The top ten hold 3.7% of the sample, which has 13,000 to 15,000 clones, roughly nine tenths seen once. The sample was ileal tissue. The receptor set was obtained from an adult with Crohn's disease.

The chain has TRBV27 and TRBJ2-7; D ambiguous. CDR1 is MNHEY and CDR2 is SMNVEV in the germline V gene (reference sequence). The germline V and J ends were trimmed by 3 bases and 0 bases, with 9 bases remaining between them. The CDR3 has 14 amino acids. Here the CDR3 reads CASSFITNSYEQYF. CDR3 in DNA: TGTGCCAGCAGTTTCATTACTAACTCCTACGAGCAGTACTTC.

This clone was observed once. The chain is built from TRBV7-3 and TRBJ1-1; 8 nucleotides match TRBD1. Germline CDR1 SGHTA, CDR2 FQGTGA. V lost 5 bases, J lost 1 base, and 3 bases stayed unmatched. The CDR3 covers 14 residues. This CDR3 reads CASSQGAGNTEAFF. CDR3 coding DNA: TGTGCCAGCAGCCAGGGGGCAGGGAACACTGAAGCTTTCTTT.

Comment on this clone: At one end, the junction sequence differs from germline, possibly due to a read error. The rearrangement links TRBV7-7 to TRBJ2-2, with no clear D. The CDR3 is 13 amino acids. The germline gives CDR1 SSHAT, CDR2 FNYEAQ (reference sequence). The CDR3 coding sequence is TGTGCTAGCAGCTTAAACAGTCACGGGGAGCTGTTTTTT. This gives the protein CASSLNSHGELFF.

With respect to this clone: At one of its ends the junction is not consistent with the germline gene, which may arise from a read error. The V gene is TRBV7-6, the J gene TRBJ1-1, with 9 bases lining up with TRBD1. This CDR3 spans 18 amino acids. CDR1 and CDR2 from the germline V gene are SGHVS and FNYEAQ. The CDR3 region has the DNA TGTGCCAGCAGCGATAGCCCGGGACAGGGAGGGTTGAGCACTAAAGCTTTCTTT. Its protein is CASSDSPGQGGLSTKAFF.

The chain uses TRBV15 and TRBJ2-5; the match to TRBD1 covers 7 bases. The CDR3 is made up of 16 amino acids. Looked up from germline, CDR1 is LNHNV and CDR2 is YYDKDF (reference sequence). The V and J ends lost 5 bases and 5 bases, in that order; junction bases with no gene match: 14. The CDR3 sequence: CATSRDLGGALETQYF. The CDR3 DNA is TGTGCCACCAGCCGGGACCTAGGGGGCGCATTGGAGACCCAGTACTTC.

The chain employs TRBV7-6 and TRBJ2-1; 8 nucleotides match TRBD2. The J segment lost 4 bases and the V segment lost 0 bases, leaving 2 bases of the junction unmatched. Germline loops: CDR1 SGHVS, CDR2 FNYEAQ. The length of the CDR3 is 15 residues. CDR3 coding DNA: TGTGCCAGCAGCTTAGCGCGGGGGGTATACAATGAGCAGTTCTTC. The encoded protein is CASSLARGVYNEQFF.

In regard to this clone: The germline gene is not matched at one end of the junction; a read error may be the cause. The chain links TRBV12-5 to TRBJ2-7, with D perhaps TRBD2 (6 bases). This CDR3 spans 10 amino acids. The germline V gene has CDR1 LGHNT and CDR2 FRNRAP. The CDR3 loop reads CASGWGNGGF. The CDR3 region has the DNA TGTGCTAGTGGTTGGGGTAATGGGGGGTTC.

The CDR3 nucleotides are TGTGCCAGCAGTTCGTCCGACAGGGGCGTGCAGCAGCCCCAGCATTTT. It yields the protein CASSSSDRGVQQPQHF. The chain links TRBV28 to TRBJ1-5; 8 nucleotides line up with TRBD1. The germline CDR1 and CDR2 sequences are MDHEN and SYDVKM. The CDR3 runs to 16 residues. V shed 4 bases, J shed 7 bases, and the junction held 12 bases outside the gene matches. Complete variable domain (other parts from reference TRBV28 and TRBJ1-5): DVKVTQSSRYLVKRTGEKVFLECVQDMDHENMFWYRQDPGLGLRLIYFSYDVKMKEKGDIPEGYSVSREKKERFSLILESASTNQTSMYLCASSSSDRGVQQPQHFGDGTRLSIL.

This CDR3 is CASSGLTGSKQPQHF. As DNA, the CDR3 is TGTGCCAGCAGTGGGTTGACAGGGTCTAAACAGCCCCAGCATTTT. V usage is TRBV6-1 and J usage is TRBJ1-5, with 7 bases lining up with TRBD1. J was trimmed by 7 bases and V by 4 bases; bases with no gene match: 10. The CDR3 contains 15 residues. CDR1 is MNHNS and CDR2 is SASEGT in the germline V gene.

The V call is TRBV7-9, the J call TRBJ1-2; TRBD1 matches at 9 bases. V was pared by 7 bases and J by 4 bases, with 4 bases of the junction left unmatched. Germline lookup yields CDR1 SEHNR and CDR2 FQNEAQ (reference sequence). The CDR3 length is 13 residues. CDR3 nucleotide sequence: TGTGCCAGCATGCTGGACAGGGGCTATGGCTACACCTTC. It codes for CASMLDRGYGYTF.

The V and J genes are TRBV7-9 and TRBJ1-2, with D uncertain. Trimming took 6 bases from V and 4 from J, leaving 15 bases between them. The CDR3 extends over 14 amino acids. Germline CDR1 and CDR2: SEHNR and FQNEAQ (reference sequence). The CDR3 nucleotides read TGTGCCAGCAGTTTGACCGGGGATTCCTATGGCTACACCTTC. Encoded protein: CASSLTGDSYGYTF.

This rearrangement joins TRBV5-1 to TRBJ2-7; tentative D call: TRBD2 (6 bases). V shed 2 bases and J shed 7 bases, with 19 bases lying between them. The CDR3 extends over 15 amino acids. Germline V gene data show CDR1 as SGHRS and CDR2 as YFSETQ. CDR3 amino acids: CASSFPGLGGREQYF. Written as DNA, the CDR3 is TGCGCCAGCAGCTTTCCGGGACTGGGTGGGAGAGAGCAGTACTTC. Full variable domain (rest looked up from reference TRBV5-1 and TRBJ2-7): KAGVTQTPRYLIKTRGQQVTLSCSPISGHRSVSWYQQTPGQGLQFLFEYFSETQRNKGNFPGRFSGRQFSNSRSEMNVSTLELGDSALYLCASSFPGLGGREQYFGPGTRLTVT.

This clone is a singleton in its sample. The chain combines TRBV6-1 with TRBJ1-1, with 9 positions matching TRBD1. Germline V CDR1 and CDR2: MNHNS, SASEGT. J was trimmed by 4 bases and V by 5 bases; bases with no gene match: 8. The CDR3 covers 15 residues. CDR3 DNA: TGTGCCAGCAGTACTCGAGACAGGGGGGGCACTGAAGCTTTCTTT. It codes for CASSTRDRGGTEAFF.

J is TRBJ1-3 and V is TRBV18; 10 nucleotides align to TRBD1. V lost 3 bases, J lost 4 bases, and 6 bases stayed unmatched. The CDR3 is made up of 16 amino acids. Germline CDR1 and CDR2: KGHSH and LQKENI. Here the CDR3 reads CASSPQGQGQGNTIYF. CDR3 bases: TGTGCCAGCTCACCTCAGGGACAGGGGCAAGGAAACACCATATATTTT.

V is TRBV6-1 and J is TRBJ1-5, with TRBD1 matching over 9 bases. The CDR3 covers 15 residues. Germline trimming cut 5 bases from V and 7 bases from J; bases unmatched to any gene: 9. Germline-derived CDR1 and CDR2 are MNHNS and SASEGT. CDR3 sequence: CASSSPGQGKQPQHF. The CDR3 DNA reads TGTGCCAGCAGTTCACCGGGACAGGGTAAACAGCCCCAGCATTTT.

This CDR3 reads CASSAHRGDTEAFF. The CDR3 DNA is TGTGCCAGCAGCGCCCACAGGGGAGACACTGAAGCTTTCTTT. This chain uses TRBV9 with TRBJ1-1; the match to TRBD1 covers 7 bases. The CDR3 is 14 residues long. Germline values: CDR1 SGDLS, CDR2 YYNGEE. J gave up 3 bases and V 3 bases, and 5 bases lay outside the gene matches. The entire variable domain, with the rest obtained from reference TRBV9 and TRBJ1-1, is as follows: DSGVTQTPKHLITATGQRVTLRCSPRSGDLSVYWYQQSLDQGLQFLIQYYNGEERAKGNILERFSAQQFPDLHSELNLSSLELGDSALYFCASSAHRGDTEAFFGQGTRLTVV.

The V and J genes are TRBV6-5 and TRBJ2-1, with D tentatively TRBD2 (5 bases). The V gene's germline CDR1 is MNHEY and CDR2 SVGAGI. The CDR3 consists of 15 residues. Trimming removed 0 bases at V and 4 bases at J, with 10 bases between. The CDR3 sequence: CASSYSGSGYNEQFF. The CDR3 DNA sequence: TGTGCCAGCAGTTACTCGGGGTCGGGGTACAATGAGCAGTTCTTC.

The J gene is TRBJ2-3, the V gene TRBV6-1; the match to TRBD2 covers 12 bases. This CDR3 is 15 amino acids long. Per germline, CDR1 MNHNS and CDR2 SASEGT. V lost 7 bases and J lost 1; bases outside the gene matches: 3. CDR3 residues: CASTRLAGGTDTQYF. The CDR3 region has the DNA TGTGCCAGCACCCGACTAGCGGGGGGCACAGATACGCAGTATTTT.

The chain is built from TRBV19 and TRBJ1-2, with D uncertain. V was clipped by 1 base and J by 3 bases, with 6 bases between them. The CDR3 is made up of 13 amino acids. CDR1 and CDR2 (germline): LNHDA, SQIVND (reference sequence). CDR3 sequence reads: CASSIAGDYGYTF. The CDR3 DNA sequence: TGTGCCAGTAGTATAGCGGGAGACTATGGCTACACCTTC.

The J gene is TRBJ2-2, the V gene TRBV4-2, with a tentative D call TRBD1 (5 bases). Germline-derived CDR1 and CDR2 are LGHNA and YNFKEQ. V dropped 4 bases and J dropped 5 bases, with 17 bases sitting between them. The CDR3 loop spans 16 amino acids. In DNA form, the CDR3 reads TGTGCCAGCAGCCCCCGGTTGACAGCCGGTACCGGGGAGCTGTTTTTT. It yields the protein CASSPRLTAGTGELFF.

The count of this clone is one. This chain links TRBV6-1 with TRBJ2-1; the match to TRBD1 covers 10 bases. Losses at the gene ends were 2 bases for V and 1 base for J; bases not matched to a gene: 14. The CDR3 is made up of 20 amino acids. Germline CDR1 is MNHNS and CDR2 is SASEGT. The CDR3 reads CASSEYGQGVIGFSYNEQFF. The CDR3, as DNA: TGTGCCAGCAGTGAATATGGACAGGGGGTTATCGGGTTTTCCTACAATGAGCAGTTCTTC.

This clone was observed a single time. The gene calls are TRBV28 and TRBJ1-5; 7 positions agree with TRBD1. CDR1 and CDR2 (germline): MDHEN, SYDVKM. The CDR3 is made up of 18 amino acids. The J segment lost 0 bases and the V segment lost 1 base, leaving 9 bases of the junction unmatched. The CDR3 nucleotides are TGTGCCAGCAGTTTATTGGGCAGGGGGGCCCTTAGCAATCAGCCCCAGCATTTT. Its protein product is CASSLLGRGALSNQPQHF.

The rearrangement joins TRBV2 to TRBJ2-2; D not resolved. The CDR3 is made up of 15 amino acids. Germline assignment: CDR1 SNHLY and CDR2 FYNNEI. The ends were cut back, 3 bases at V and 6 bases at J, with 14 bases in the middle. The CDR3 sequence is CASSDSTEAAGELFF. CDR3 DNA sequence: TGTGCCAGCAGTGACTCTACCGAGGCCGCCGGGGAGCTGTTTTTT.